A single TCR beta chain is shown here with its context. Its specificity is not known. These data are taken from a study of T-cell reconstitution after alpha-beta-depleted transplantation in children. Study-wide findings and caveats: Some patients' high day-60 TCRbeta diversity was attributed to recipient cells surviving conditioning. Among T cells one year after transplant, newly produced cells accounted for most counts and diversity. Roughly two months post-transplant, alpha-beta T cells reportedly originated from several hundred graft clones that had expanded.

The CDR3 has 14 residues. Germline lookup yields CDR1 ENHRY and CDR2 SYGVKD. The V end lost 2 bases, the J end lost 1 base, and 6 bases lay between the germline ends. The TCRbeta library was prepared with unique molecular identifiers. TCRdb re-analysed the PCR reads in MiXCR, keeping a single row per CDR3 protein. In the table there are almost 600,000 distinct CDR3 sequences, 25% to 30% of which are singletons. This TCR was recovered from a boy younger than two with Wiskott-Aldrich syndrome, due to receive a stem cell transplant. Sequenced material: PBMCs, taken before TCRalphabeta/CD19-depleted stem cell transplant. V is TRBV10-3 and J is TRBJ1-5; TRBD1 might be the D (6 bases). DNA for the CDR3: TGTGCCATCAGTGAGGGACAGAGCAATCAGCCCCAGCATTTT. Translated, it gives CAISEGQSNQPQHF.